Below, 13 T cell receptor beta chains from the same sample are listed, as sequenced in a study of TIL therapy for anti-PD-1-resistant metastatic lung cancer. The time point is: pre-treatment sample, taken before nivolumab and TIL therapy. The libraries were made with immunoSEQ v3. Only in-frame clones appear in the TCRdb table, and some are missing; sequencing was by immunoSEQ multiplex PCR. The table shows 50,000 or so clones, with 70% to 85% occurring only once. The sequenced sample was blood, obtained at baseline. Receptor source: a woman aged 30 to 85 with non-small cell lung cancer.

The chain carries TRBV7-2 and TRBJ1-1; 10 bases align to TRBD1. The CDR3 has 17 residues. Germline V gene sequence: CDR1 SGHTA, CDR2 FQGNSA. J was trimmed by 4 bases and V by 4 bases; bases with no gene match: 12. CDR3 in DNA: TGTGCCAGCAGCTGGGGCGGTGGGACAGGGGTGGGCACTGAAGCTTTCTTT. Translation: CASSWGGGTGVGTEAFF. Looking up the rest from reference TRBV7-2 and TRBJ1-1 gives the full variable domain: GAGVSQSPSNKVTEKGKDVELRCDPISGHTALYWYRQSLGQGLEFLIYFQGNSAPDKSGLPSDRFSAERTGGSVSTLTIQRTQQEDSAVYLCASSWGGGTGVGTEAFFGQGTRLTVV.

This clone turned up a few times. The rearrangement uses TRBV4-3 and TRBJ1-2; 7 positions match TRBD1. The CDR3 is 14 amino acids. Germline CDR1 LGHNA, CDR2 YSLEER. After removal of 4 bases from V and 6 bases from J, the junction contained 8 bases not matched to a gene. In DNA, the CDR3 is TGCGCCAGCAGCCCCGGTTTAGGGACAGATGGCTACACCTTC. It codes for CASSPGLGTDGYTF.

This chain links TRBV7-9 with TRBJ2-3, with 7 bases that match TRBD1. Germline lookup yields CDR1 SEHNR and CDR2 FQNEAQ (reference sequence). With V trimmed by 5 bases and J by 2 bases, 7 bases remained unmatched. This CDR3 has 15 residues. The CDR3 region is CASSLYTGATDTQYF. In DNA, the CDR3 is TGTGCCAGCAGCCTGTACACAGGGGCCACAGATACGCAGTATTTT.

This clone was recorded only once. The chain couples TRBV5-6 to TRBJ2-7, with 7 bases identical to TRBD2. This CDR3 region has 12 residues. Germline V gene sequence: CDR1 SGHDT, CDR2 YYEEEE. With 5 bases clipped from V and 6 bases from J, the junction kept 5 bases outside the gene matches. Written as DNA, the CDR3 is TGTGCCAGCAGTTTTGGGGGGGGCGAGCAGTACTTC. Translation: CASSFGGGEQYF.

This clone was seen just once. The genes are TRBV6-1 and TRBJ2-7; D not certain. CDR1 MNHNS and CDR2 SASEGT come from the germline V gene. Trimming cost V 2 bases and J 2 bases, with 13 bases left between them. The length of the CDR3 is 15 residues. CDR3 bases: TGTGCCAGCAGTGAAAGGATCATCTTAGCCTACGAGCAGTACTTC. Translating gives CASSERIILAYEQYF.

CDR3 in DNA: TGCGCCAGCACCAGGACAGGGGGCGGCGAGCAGTACTTC. Translated, it gives CASTRTGGGEQYF. This chain connects TRBV10-1 to TRBJ2-7; TRBD1 matches at 11 bases. The CDR3 covers 13 residues. The V segment lost 7 bases and the J segment 6 bases; nucleotides outside the gene matches: 5. Looked up from germline, CDR1 is WNHNN and CDR2 is SYGVQD (reference sequence).

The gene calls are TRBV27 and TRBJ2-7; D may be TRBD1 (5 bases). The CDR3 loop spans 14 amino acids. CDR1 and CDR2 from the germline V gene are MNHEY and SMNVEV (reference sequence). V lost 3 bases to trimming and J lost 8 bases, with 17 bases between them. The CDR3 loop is CASSFRGSPQQQYF. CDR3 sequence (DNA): TGTGCCAGCAGTTTTAGGGGTTCGCCGCAACAGCAGTACTTC.

CDR3 residues: CASSFVRSGSSYNEQFF. The CDR3 region has the DNA TGTGCCAGCAGCTTCGTTAGAAGCGGGAGCTCCTACAATGAGCAGTTCTTC. J is TRBJ2-1 and V is TRBV7-2; TRBD2 aligns across 8 bases. V trimming: 3 bases; J trimming: 0 bases; junction bases outside the gene matches: 7. The germline V gene has CDR1 SGHTA and CDR2 FQGNSA. CDR3 size: 17 residues.

This CDR3 reads CASSATRFQETQYF. DNA for the CDR3: TGTGCCAGCAGTGCCACTCGATTCCAAGAGACCCAGTACTTC. The V and J genes are TRBV2 and TRBJ2-5, with D unclear. Trimming left V 4 bases short and J 1 base short, with 10 bases between. The CDR3 runs 14 residues. Germline V lookup: CDR1 SNHLY, CDR2 FYNNEI.

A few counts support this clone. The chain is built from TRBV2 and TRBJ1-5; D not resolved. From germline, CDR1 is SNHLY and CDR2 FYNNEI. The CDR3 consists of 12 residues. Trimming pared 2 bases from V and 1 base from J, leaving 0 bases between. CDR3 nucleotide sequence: TGTGCCAGCAGTGAAAGCAATCAGCCCCAGCATTTT. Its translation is CASSESNQPQHF.

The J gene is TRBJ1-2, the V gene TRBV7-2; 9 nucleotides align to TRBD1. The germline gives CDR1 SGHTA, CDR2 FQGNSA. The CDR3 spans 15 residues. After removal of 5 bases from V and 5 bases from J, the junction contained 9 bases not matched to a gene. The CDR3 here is CASSHDRGEGYGYTF. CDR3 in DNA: TGTGCCAGCAGCCACGACAGGGGGGAAGGTTATGGCTACACCTTC.

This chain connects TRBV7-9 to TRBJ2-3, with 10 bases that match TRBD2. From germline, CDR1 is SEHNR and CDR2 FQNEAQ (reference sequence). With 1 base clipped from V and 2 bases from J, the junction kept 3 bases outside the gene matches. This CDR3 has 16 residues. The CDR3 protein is CASSLVLAGYTDTQYF. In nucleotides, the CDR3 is TGTGCCAGCAGCTTAGTACTAGCGGGGTACACAGATACGCAGTATTTT. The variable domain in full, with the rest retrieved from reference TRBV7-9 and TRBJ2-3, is DTGVSQNPRHKITKRGQNVTFRCDPISEHNRLYWYRQTLGQGPEFLTYFQNEAQLEKSRLLSDRFSAERPKGSFSTLEIQRTEQGDSAMYLCASSLVLAGYTDTQYFGPGTRLTVL.

The CDR3 here is CASASLPQETQYF. The CDR3 nucleotides read TGTGCCAGCGCCTCGCTCCCGCAAGAGACCCAGTACTTC. This chain connects TRBV7-9 to TRBJ2-5; no firm D call. V was shortened by 8 bases and J by 2 bases, with 12 bases between the two germline ends. Germline V gene lookup returns CDR1 SEHNR and CDR2 FQNEAQ (reference sequence). CDR3 length: 13 residues.